This is a list of T cell receptor beta chains from one sample in a study of blood T cell repertoires in COVID-19. The protocol was immunoSEQ multiplex PCR, while the TCRdb copy is restricted to in-frame clones and leaves out a portion. The table lists 65,000 to 75,000 clones, around 87% of them singletons. The source material was peripheral blood. These receptors were taken from a woman older than 75 with active or convalescent COVID-19. Each CDR3 is given without its conserved first and last residue. The D gene is left open where the match is weak. Clone size is not always given. Where it is, it says once, few, many or a class for expanded clones.

TRBJ2-2 12 TRBV6-5 . TRBD2 ASGSGGETGELF
TRBJ1-4 12 TRBV11-2 . . ASSYTLPGEKLF
TRBJ1-1 12 TRBV19 . TRBD1 ATQGGALDTEAF
TRBJ1-1 10 TRBV11-3 . . ASSYEGVEAF
TRBJ2-5 11 TRBV28 . TRBD1 ASYSQGVGTQY
TRBJ2-2 12 TRBV10-2 once . ASSESTATGELF
TRBJ2-1 17 TRBV4-3 . TRBD2 ASSQDFISSGSSYNEQF
TRBJ1-2 13 TRBV7-8 . . ASSLYGGSLGGYT
TRBJ1-2 15 TRBV3-1/TRBV3-2 once TRBD1 ASSQNLAGTGGDGYT
TRBJ1-6 12 TRBV30 . . AALIGRANSPLH
TRBJ2-3 14 TRBV18 once TRBD2 ASSPLLSGGTDTQY
TRBJ2-3 15 TRBV30 . TRBD2 AWKEGIAGGPGDTQY
TRBJ2-2 11 TRBV5-8 . . ASSPSLAGELF
TRBJ1-2 14 TRBV7-2 . . ASSLNFGNSPYGYT
TRBJ1-2 17 TRBV10-2 . . ASSEGGAYGSSLVGGYT
TRBJ2-1 13 TRBV7-9 . . ASSFPGLLGNEQF
TRBJ1-5 15 TRBV7-2 . TRBD1 ASSLGGDRPSNQPQH
TRBJ1-6 11 TRBV19 . . ASSISRSSPLH
TRBJ1-2 11 TRBV6-5 once . ASSYGDNYGYT
TRBJ1-4 17 TRBV6-2/TRBV6-3 . TRBD1 ASSFRDRGLRTFNEKLF
TRBJ2-5 15 TRBV24-1 . TRBD2 ATSDIGLAGVSETQY
TRBJ1-6 14 TRBV7-9 . . ASSYEGATYNSPLH
TRBJ1-5 15 TRBV5-8 . . ASSFGTGVLVRQPQH
TRBJ2-2 14 TRBV4-1 . TRBD1 ASSHSGQPNTGELF
TRBJ1-1 12 TRBV19 . TRBD1 ASSTTGLGGQAF
TRBJ2-7 13 TRBV4-3 . TRBD1 ASSPGTGGTYEQY
TRBJ2-1 11 TRBV6-6 . . ASSYSEDNEQF
TRBJ1-1 12 TRBV3-1/TRBV3-2 . . ASSQEGRDTEAF
TRBJ2-2 14 TRBV18 . TRBD1 ASSPSRGQSTGELF
TRBJ2-7 13 TRBV7-2 . TRBD1 ASSIFFGTDYEQY
TRBJ2-2 14 TRBV9 few . ASSKVAYSNTGELF
TRBJ2-4 11 TRBV30 . . AWSVLGGNIQY
TRBJ1-3 14 TRBV7-9 . TRBD1 ASSATSQGGGNTIY
TRBJ1-4 12 TRBV5-1 . . ASSSGRRDEKLF
TRBJ2-4 11 TRBV28 . . ASSSPAKNIQY
TRBJ1-2 10 TRBV5-4 once . ASRTNTGEGL
TRBJ1-5 11 TRBV19 . TRBD1 ASSIEQGMPQH